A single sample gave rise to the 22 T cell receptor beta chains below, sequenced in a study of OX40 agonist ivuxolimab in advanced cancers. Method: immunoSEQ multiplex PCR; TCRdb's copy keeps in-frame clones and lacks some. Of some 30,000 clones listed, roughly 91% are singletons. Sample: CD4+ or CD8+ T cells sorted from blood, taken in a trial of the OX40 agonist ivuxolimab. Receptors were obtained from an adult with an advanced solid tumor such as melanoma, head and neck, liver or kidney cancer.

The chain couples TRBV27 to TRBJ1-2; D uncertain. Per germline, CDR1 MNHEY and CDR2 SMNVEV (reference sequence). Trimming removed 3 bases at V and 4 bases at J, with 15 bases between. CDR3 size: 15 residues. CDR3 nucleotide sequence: TGTGCCAGCAGTTTTTTTTTGGAGAGAGCCTATGGCTACACCTTC. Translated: CASSFFLERAYGYTF.

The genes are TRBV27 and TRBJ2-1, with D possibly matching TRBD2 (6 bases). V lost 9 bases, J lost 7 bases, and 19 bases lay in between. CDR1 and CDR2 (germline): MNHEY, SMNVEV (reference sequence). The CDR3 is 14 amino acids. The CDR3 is CASLRRGAGNEQFF. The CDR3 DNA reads TGTGCCAGTTTAAGGAGAGGGGCGGGGAATGAGCAGTTCTTC.

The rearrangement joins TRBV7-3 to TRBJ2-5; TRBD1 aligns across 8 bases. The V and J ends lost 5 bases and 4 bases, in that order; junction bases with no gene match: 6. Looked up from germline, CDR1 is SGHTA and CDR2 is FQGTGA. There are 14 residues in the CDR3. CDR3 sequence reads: CASSPTGGPETQYF. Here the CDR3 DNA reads TGTGCCAGCAGCCCAACAGGGGGACCAGAGACCCAGTACTTC.

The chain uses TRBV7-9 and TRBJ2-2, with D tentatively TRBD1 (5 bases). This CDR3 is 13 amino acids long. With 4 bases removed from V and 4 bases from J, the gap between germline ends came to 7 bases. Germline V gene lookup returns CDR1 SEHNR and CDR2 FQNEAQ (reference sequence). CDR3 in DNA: TGTGCCAGCAGCTCAAGGGGCACCGGGGAGCTGTTTTTT. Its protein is CASSSRGTGELFF.

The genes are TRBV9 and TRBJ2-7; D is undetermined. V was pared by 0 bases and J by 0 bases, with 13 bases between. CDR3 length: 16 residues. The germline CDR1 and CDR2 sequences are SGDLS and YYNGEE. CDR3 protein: CASSVGASAGSYEQYF. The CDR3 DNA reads TGTGCCAGCAGCGTAGGGGCCTCGGCCGGCTCCTACGAGCAGTACTTC.

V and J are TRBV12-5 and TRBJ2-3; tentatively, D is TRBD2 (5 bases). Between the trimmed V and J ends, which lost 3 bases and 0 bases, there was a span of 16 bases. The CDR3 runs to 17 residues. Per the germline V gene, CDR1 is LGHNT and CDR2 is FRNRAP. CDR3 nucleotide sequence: TGTGCTAGTGGTTTACCGGGCGAGGGATGGAGCACAGATACGCAGTATTTT. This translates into CASGLPGEGWSTDTQYF.

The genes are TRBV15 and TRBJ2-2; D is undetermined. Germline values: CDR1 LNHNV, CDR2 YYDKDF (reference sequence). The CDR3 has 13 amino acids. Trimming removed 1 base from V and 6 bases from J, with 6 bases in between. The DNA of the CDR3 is TGTGCCACCAGCAGAGGTACGGCCGGGGAGCTGTTTTTT. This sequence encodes CATSRGTAGELFF. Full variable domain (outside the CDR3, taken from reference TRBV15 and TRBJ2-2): DAMVIQNPRYQVTQFGKPVTLSCSQTLNHNVMYWYQQKSSQAPKLLFHYYDKDFNNEADTPDNFQSRRPNTSFCFLDIRSPGLGDTAMYLCATSRGTAGELFFGEGSRLTVL.

CDR3 loop: CASSRGLGTDTQYF. The CDR3 DNA reads as TGTGCCAGCAGCCGCGGACTCGGCACAGATACGCAGTATTTT. The V gene is TRBV11-3, the J gene TRBJ2-3, with a possible D match to TRBD2 (5 bases). The CDR3 is 14 residues long. The germline V gene encodes CDR1 SGHNT and CDR2 YENEEA. The V gene lost 5 bases and the J gene lost 1 base, with 10 bases spanning the gap.

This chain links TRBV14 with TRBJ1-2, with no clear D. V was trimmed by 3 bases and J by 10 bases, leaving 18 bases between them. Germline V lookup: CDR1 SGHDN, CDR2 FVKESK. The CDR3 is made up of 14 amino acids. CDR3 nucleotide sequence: TGTGCCAGCAGCCACAAAAGGGCGGATATCCCCTACACCTTC. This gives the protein CASSHKRADIPYTF.

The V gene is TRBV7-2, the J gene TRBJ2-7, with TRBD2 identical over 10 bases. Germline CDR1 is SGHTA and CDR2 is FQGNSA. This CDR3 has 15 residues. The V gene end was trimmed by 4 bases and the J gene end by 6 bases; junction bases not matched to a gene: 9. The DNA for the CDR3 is TGTGCCAGCAGCTCCACTAGCGGGACCATCGGCGAGCAGTACTTC. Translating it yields CASSSTSGTIGEQYF.

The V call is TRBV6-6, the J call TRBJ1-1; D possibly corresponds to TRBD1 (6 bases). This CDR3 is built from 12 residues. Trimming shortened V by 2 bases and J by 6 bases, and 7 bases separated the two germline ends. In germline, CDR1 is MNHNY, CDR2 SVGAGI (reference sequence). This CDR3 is CASSYQGSEAFF. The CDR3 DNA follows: TGTGCCAGCAGTTACCAGGGGTCTGAAGCTTTCTTT.

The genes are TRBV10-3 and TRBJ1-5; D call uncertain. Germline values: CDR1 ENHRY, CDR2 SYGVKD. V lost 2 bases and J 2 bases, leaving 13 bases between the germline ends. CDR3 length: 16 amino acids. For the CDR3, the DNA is TGTGCCATCAGTGAGGGCGAAGGGTATGGCAATCAGCCCCAGCATTTT. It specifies CAISEGEGYGNQPQHF.

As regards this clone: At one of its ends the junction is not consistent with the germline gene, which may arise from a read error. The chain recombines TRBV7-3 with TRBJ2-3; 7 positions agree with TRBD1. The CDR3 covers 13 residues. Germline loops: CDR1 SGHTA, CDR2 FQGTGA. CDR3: CASSFTGTDPQYF. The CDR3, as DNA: TGTGCCAGCAGCTTCACAGGGACAGATCCGCAGTATTTT.

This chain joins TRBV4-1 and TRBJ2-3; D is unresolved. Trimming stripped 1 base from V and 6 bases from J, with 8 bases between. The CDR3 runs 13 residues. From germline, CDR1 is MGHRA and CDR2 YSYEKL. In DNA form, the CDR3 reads TGCGCCAGCAGCCAAGTTGAGGTTGATACGCAGTATTTT. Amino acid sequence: CASSQVEVDTQYF.

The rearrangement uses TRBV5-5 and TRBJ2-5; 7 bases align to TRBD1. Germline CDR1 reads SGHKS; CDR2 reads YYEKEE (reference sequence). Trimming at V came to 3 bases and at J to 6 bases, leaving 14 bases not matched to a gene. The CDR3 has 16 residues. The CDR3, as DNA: TGTGCCAGCAGCTATCGAGACAGGGAAGGAGGAAAGACCCAGTACTTC. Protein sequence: CASSYRDREGGKTQYF.

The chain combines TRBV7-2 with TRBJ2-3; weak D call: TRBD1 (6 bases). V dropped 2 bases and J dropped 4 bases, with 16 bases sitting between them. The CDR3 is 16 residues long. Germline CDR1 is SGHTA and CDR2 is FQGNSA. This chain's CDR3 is CASSLLTGTAPDTQYF. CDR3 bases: TGTGCCAGCAGCTTACTCACAGGGACCGCCCCAGATACGCAGTATTTT.

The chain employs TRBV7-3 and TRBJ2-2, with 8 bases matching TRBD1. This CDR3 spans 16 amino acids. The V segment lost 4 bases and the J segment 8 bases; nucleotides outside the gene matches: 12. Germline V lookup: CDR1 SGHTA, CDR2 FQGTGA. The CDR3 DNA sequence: TGTGCCAGCAGCTCGAGACAGGGGCCCTATGATGGGGAGCTGTTTTTT. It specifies CASSSRQGPYDGELFF.

The CDR3 sequence is CASSQTGLNTEAFF. The CDR3 nucleotides read TGTGCCAGCAGCCAGACAGGGTTGAACACTGAAGCTTTCTTT. The chain joins TRBV7-6 to TRBJ1-1, with 7 bases that match TRBD1. Germline V gene data show CDR1 as SGHVS and CDR2 as FNYEAQ. The CDR3 is made up of 14 amino acids. V lost 5 bases and J lost 0; bases outside the gene matches: 3.

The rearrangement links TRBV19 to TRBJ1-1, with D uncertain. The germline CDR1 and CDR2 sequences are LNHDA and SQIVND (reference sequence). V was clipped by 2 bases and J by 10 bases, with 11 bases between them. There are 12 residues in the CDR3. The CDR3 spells CASSIFGGVAFF. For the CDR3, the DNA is TGTGCCAGTAGTATATTCGGCGGTGTAGCTTTCTTT.

CDR3 DNA sequence: TGTGCCAGCAGTTGGAACAGGGTCTACGAGCAGTACTTC. Its protein product is CASSWNRVYEQYF. The chain has TRBV27 and TRBJ2-7; D might be TRBD1 (6 bases). V lost 4 bases and J 3 bases, leaving 10 bases between the germline ends. This CDR3 comprises 13 residues. CDR1 is MNHEY and CDR2 is SMNVEV in the germline V gene (reference sequence).

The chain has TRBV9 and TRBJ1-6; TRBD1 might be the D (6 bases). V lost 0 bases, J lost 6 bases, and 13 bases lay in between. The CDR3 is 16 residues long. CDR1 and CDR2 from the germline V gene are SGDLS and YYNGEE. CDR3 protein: CASSVDGQLLNSPLHF. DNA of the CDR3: TGTGCCAGCAGCGTAGACGGACAGCTTCTTAATTCACCCCTCCACTTT.

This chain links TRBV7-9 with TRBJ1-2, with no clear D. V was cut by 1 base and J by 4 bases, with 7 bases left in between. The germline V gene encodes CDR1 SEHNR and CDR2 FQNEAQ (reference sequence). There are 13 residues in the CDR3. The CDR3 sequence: CASSLGLTYGYTF. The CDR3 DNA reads TGTGCCAGCAGCTTAGGGCTAACCTATGGCTACACCTTC.